This T cell receptor (beta chain) stems from a study of shared clonotypes between healthy human individuals. About the research overall: Three plates were used per donor for CD4 naive, three for CD4 memory, two for CD8 naive and one for CD8 memory.

The CDR3 is 13 residues long. J lost 6 bases, V lost 3 bases, and 2 bases had no gene match. Germline values: CDR1 MNHEY, CDR2 SMNVEV (reference sequence). In this sample, this clone turned up once. The authors' processing: ImmunoSEQ only sent back junction sequences with no quality scores, so filtering was done differently. Here immunoSEQ multiplex PCR was the method, and the copy in TCRdb shows in-frame clones only, minus some. Clonal size and the V and J genes are those of that table, whereas D and trimming came from the DNA. Altogether 600,000 to 700,000 clones are present, 73% being singletons, with the ten largest covering 1.5% to 2%. Adult donors, all healthy and HIV-negative, had no recent acute infections or vaccinations. Splitting the CD4+ cells yielded a CD45RA+ naive subset and a CD45RA-negative memory subset.

Specimen: memory CD4+ T cells sorted from blood. This sample's subset: CD45RA-negative fraction. The chain uses TRBV27 and TRBJ2-3; the match to TRBD2 covers 8 bases. This TCR derives from a woman younger than 45 in good health. The CDR3 bases are TGTGCCAGCAGTTTCGGGGGGGTGGATACGCAGTATTTT. It encodes CASSFGGVDTQYF.